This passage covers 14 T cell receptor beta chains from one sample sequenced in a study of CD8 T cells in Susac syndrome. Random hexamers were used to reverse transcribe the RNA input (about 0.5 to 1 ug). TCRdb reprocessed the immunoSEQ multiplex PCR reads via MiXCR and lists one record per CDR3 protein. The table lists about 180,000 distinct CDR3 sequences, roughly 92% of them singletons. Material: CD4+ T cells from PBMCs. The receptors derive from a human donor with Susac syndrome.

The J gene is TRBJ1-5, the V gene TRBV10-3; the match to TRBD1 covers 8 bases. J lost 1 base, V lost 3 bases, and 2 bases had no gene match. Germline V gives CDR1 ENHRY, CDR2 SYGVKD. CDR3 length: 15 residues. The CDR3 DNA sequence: TGTGCCATCAGTGATCAGGGGGCAAGCAATCAGCCCCAGCATTTT. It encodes CAISDQGASNQPQHF.

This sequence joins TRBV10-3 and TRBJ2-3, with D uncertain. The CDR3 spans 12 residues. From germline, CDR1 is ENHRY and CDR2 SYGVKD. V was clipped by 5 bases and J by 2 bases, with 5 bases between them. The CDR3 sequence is CAISKDTDTQYF. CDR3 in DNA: TGTGCCATCAGTAAGGACACAGATACGCAGTATTTT.

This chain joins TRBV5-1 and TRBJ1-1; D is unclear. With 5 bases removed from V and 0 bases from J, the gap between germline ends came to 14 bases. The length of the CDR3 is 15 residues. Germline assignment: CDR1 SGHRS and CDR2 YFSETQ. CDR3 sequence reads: CASRDFGALNTEAFF. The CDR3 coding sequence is TGCGCCAGCAGGGACTTCGGCGCCTTGAACACTGAAGCTTTCTTT.

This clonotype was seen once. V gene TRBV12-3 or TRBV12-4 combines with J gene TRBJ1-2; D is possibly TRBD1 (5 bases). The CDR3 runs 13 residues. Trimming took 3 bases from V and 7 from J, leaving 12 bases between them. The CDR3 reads CASSFQGLGGYTF. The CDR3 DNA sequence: TGTGCCAGCAGTTTTCAGGGACTAGGTGGCTACACCTTC.

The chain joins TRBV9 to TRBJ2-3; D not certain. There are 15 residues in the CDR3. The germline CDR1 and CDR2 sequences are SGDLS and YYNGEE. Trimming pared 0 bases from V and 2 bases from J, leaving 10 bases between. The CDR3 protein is CASSVAPWPTDTQYF. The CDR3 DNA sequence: TGTGCCAGCAGCGTAGCCCCCTGGCCCACAGATACGCAGTATTTT.

The CDR3 here is CASTGFNYGYTF. For the CDR3, the DNA is TGTGCTTCGACAGGGTTTAACTATGGCTACACCTTC. J is TRBJ1-2 and V is TRBV5-4; TRBD1 aligns across 7 bases. The germline gives CDR1 SGHNT, CDR2 YYREEE (reference sequence). This CDR3 is 12 amino acids long.

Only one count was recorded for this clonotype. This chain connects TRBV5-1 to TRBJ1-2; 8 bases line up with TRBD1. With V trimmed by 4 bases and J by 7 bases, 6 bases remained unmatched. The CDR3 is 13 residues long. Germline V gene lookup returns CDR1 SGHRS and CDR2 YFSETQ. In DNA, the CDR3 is TGCGCCAGCAGCCCTACAGGGGGTACTGGCTACACCTTC. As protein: CASSPTGGTGYTF.

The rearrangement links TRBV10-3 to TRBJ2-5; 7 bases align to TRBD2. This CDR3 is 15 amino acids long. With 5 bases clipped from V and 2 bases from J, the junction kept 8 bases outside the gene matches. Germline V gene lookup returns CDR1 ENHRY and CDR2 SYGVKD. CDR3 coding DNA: TGTGCCATCAGTCGGGGGAGCGGGGTGCAAGAGACCCAGTACTTC. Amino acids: CAISRGSGVQETQYF.

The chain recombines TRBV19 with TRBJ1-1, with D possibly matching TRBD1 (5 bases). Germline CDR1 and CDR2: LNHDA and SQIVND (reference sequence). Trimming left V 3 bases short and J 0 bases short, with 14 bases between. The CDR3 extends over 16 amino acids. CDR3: CASSIGRGSVNTEAFF. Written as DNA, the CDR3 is TGTGCCAGTAGTATTGGAAGGGGTTCTGTGAACACTGAAGCTTTCTTT.

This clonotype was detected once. CDR3 loop: CASRGQGINYGYTF. CDR3 in DNA: TGTGCCAGCAGGGGACAGGGGATTAACTATGGCTACACCTTC. This chain links TRBV7-9 with TRBJ1-2, with TRBD1 identical over 10 bases. V was clipped by 6 bases and J by 1 base; unmatched bases: 2. Germline V gene lookup returns CDR1 SEHNR and CDR2 FQNEAQ (reference sequence). The CDR3 covers 14 residues.

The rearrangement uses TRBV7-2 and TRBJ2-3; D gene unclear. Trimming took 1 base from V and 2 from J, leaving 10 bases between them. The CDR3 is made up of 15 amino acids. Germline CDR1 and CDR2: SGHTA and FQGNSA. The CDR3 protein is CASSLGDFVTDTQYF. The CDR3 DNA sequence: TGTGCCAGCAGCTTAGGTGACTTTGTCACAGATACGCAGTATTTT.

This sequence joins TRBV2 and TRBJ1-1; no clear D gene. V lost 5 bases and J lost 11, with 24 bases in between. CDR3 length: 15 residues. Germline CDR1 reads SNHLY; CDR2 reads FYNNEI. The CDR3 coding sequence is TGTGCCAGCAGTTCCCGAGGAGGGCCAAGCACCCCGGCTTTCTTT. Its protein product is CASSSRGGPSTPAFF.

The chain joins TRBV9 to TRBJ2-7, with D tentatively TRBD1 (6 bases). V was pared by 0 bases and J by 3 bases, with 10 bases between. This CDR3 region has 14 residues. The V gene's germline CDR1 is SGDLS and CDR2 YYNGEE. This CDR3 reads CASSVDGTYYEQYF. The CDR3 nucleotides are TGTGCCAGCAGCGTAGACGGGACATACTACGAGCAGTACTTC.

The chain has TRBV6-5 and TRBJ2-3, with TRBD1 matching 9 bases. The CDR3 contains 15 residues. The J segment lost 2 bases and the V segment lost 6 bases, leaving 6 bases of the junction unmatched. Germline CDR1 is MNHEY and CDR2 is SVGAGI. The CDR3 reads CASSPRTGVTDTQYF. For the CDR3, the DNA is TGTGCCAGCAGCCCGCGGACAGGGGTCACAGATACGCAGTATTTT.